This is a list of T cell receptor beta chains from one sample in a study of T cell responses to AZD1222 COVID-19 vaccine. This table comes from immunoSEQ multiplex PCR, and its TCRdb copy is limited to in-frame clones, with some not included. The sample has tens of thousands of clones; 90% are singletons. Sequenced here: peripheral blood, sampled on day 0 of AZD1222 vaccination. Receptors were obtained from an adult in good health. Each CDR3 is given with its conserved first and last residue. The D gene is left open where the match is weak. Expanded clones are given a class, and other clones once, few, many or no size at all.

d_call | clone_size | j_call | v_call | cdr3_length | cdr3_aa | cdr3_nt
TRBD2 | NA | TRBJ2-7 | TRBV25-1 | 14 | CASTTSGGPYEQYF | TGTGCCAGCACGACTAGCGGTGGACCCTACGAGCAGTACTTC
NA | NA | TRBJ2-5 | TRBV21-1 | 12 | CASILSSETQYF | TGTGCCAGCATCCTGAGTTCTGAGACCCAGTACTTC
NA | NA | TRBJ1-6 | TRBV2 | 14 | CASSQDSYNSPLHF | TGTGCCAGCAGTCAGGACAGCTATAATTCACCCCTCCACTTT
NA | NA | TRBJ1-2 | TRBV2 | 13 | CASSVQRDYGYTF | TGTGCCAGCAGTGTACAGAGGGACTATGGCTACACCTTC
TRBD1 | NA | TRBJ2-7 | TRBV10-2 | 14 | CASSGTGSAYEQYF | TGCGCCAGCAGTGGGACAGGGTCGGCGTACGAGCAGTACTTC
NA | NA | TRBJ1-2 | TRBV6-5 | 14 | CASSYQGRIYGYTF | TGTGCCAGCAGTTACCAGGGTAGAATCTATGGCTACACCTTC
NA | NA | TRBJ1-5 | TRBV6-5 | 13 | CASCYSLNQPQHF | TGTGCCAGCTGTTACAGTTTGAATCAGCCCCAGCATTTT
TRBD1 | NA | TRBJ1-1 | TRBV6-5 | 14 | CASKMTGLRTEAFF | TGTGCCAGCAAAATGACAGGGTTGCGGACTGAAGCTTTCTTT
NA | NA | TRBJ1-1 | TRBV7-2 | 14 | CASSVVTGGAEAFF | TGTGCCAGCAGCGTTGTTACCGGCGGCGCTGAAGCTTTCTTT
NA | few | TRBJ1-4 | TRBV7-9 | 15 | CASSLSAGLDEKLFF | TGTGCCAGCAGCTTATCAGCAGGTCTGGATGAAAAACTGTTTTTT
NA | NA | TRBJ1-2 | TRBV28 | 13 | CASGQGIFYGYTF | TGTGCCAGCGGCCAGGGAATTTTTTATGGCTACACCTTC
NA | NA | TRBJ1-4 | TRBV4-3 | 16 | CASSQDWRGAGEKLFF | TGCGCCAGCAGCCAAGATTGGCGGGGGGCAGGGGAAAAACTGTTTTTT
NA | NA | TRBJ2-3 | TRBV19 | 16 | CASKSGAGIRTDTQYF | TGTGCCAGTAAATCAGGGGCCGGAATAAGGACAGATACGCAGTATTTT
NA | NA | TRBJ2-2 | TRBV6-4 | 16 | CASSQLPGAGTGELFF | TGTGCCAGCAGTCAGCTCCCAGGGGCTGGCACCGGGGAGCTGTTTTTT
TRBD1 | NA | TRBJ1-1 | TRBV11-2 | 16 | CASSLGDRVGISEAFF | TGTGCCAGCAGCTTAGGGGACAGGGTGGGGATATCTGAAGCTTTCTTT
NA | NA | TRBJ2-5 | TRBV18 | 11 | CASSPQETQYF | TGTGCCAGCTCACCCCAAGAGACCCAGTACTTC
NA | NA | TRBJ1-5 | TRBV5-1 | 15 | CASSWGGGDNQPQHF | TGCGCCAGCAGCTGGGGGGGCGGGGACAATCAGCCCCAGCATTTT
TRBD1 | NA | TRBJ1-5 | TRBV19 | 15 | CASSIVPQGAQPQHF | TGTGCCAGTAGTATAGTTCCACAGGGGGCCCAGCCCCAGCATTTT
TRBD1 | NA | TRBJ1-2 | TRBV7-9 | 15 | CASSLTGGLNYGYTF | TGTGCCAGCAGCCTGACAGGGGGATTAAACTATGGCTACACCTTC
NA | NA | TRBJ1-4 | TRBV25-1 | 14 | CASSEQIANEKLFF | TGTGCCAGCAGTGAACAGATAGCTAATGAAAAACTGTTTTTT
NA | NA | TRBJ2-5 | TRBV11-3 | 15 | CASSPNMGGGETQYF | TGTGCCAGCAGCCCAAACATGGGGGGGGGCGAGACCCAGTACTTC
TRBD1 | NA | TRBJ1-5 | TRBV6-6 | 12 | CASRQGNQPQHF | TGTGCCAGCCGACAGGGTAATCAGCCCCAGCATTTT
NA | NA | TRBJ2-7 | TRBV11-3 | 19 | CASSLSKWGSSSLFYEQYF | TGTGCCAGCAGCTTATCTAAATGGGGTAGTAGTTCCCTTTTCTACGAGCAGTACTTC
TRBD1 | NA | TRBJ2-5 | TRBV5-8 | 18 | CASSSSRTGGPFRETQYF | TGTGCCAGCAGCTCTTCCCGGACAGGGGGCCCCTTTCGCGAGACCCAGTACTTC
TRBD2 | NA | TRBJ2-1 | TRBV19 | 14 | CASSPWGGSDEQFF | TGTGCCAGTAGCCCCTGGGGGGGTAGCGATGAGCAGTTCTTC
NA | NA | TRBJ1-1 | TRBV15 | 16 | CATSRDREGVNTEAFF | TGTGCCACCAGCAGAGATAGGGAGGGGGTGAACACTGAAGCTTTCTTT
NA | NA | TRBJ1-1 | TRBV7-3 | 15 | CASSLYARGNTEAFF | TGTGCCAGCAGCTTATACGCCAGGGGGAACACTGAAGCTTTCTTT
NA | NA | TRBJ1-5 | TRBV6-5 | 14 | CASSYRTDNQPQHF | TGTGCCAGCAGTTACAGGACAGATAATCAGCCCCAGCATTTT
TRBD1 | once | TRBJ2-7 | TRBV11-1 | 17 | CASSLAQGQGIGYEQYF | TGTGCCAGCAGCTTAGCTCAGGGACAGGGCATCGGGTACGAGCAGTACTTC
TRBD1 | NA | TRBJ1-4 | TRBV9 | 17 | CASSVGRIQGSYEKLFF | TGTGCCAGCAGCGTAGGCCGGATACAGGGGAGTTATGAAAAACTGTTTTTT
NA | once | TRBJ1-1 | TRBV11-3 | 12 | CASSLAATEAFF | TGTGCCAGCAGCTTAGCGGCCACTGAAGCTTTCTTT
NA | NA | TRBJ1-5 | TRBV15 | 19 | CATSRDKGSEGDSNQPQHF | TGTGCCACCAGCAGAGATAAGGGGTCGGAGGGAGATAGCAATCAGCCCCAGCATTTT
TRBD1 | NA | TRBJ2-2 | TRBV6-4 | 14 | CASSDGTGAGELFF | TGTGCCAGCAGTGACGGGACAGGGGCCGGGGAGCTGTTTTTT
NA | NA | TRBJ2-3 | TRBV5-4 | 15 | CASSLSASRTDTQYF | TGTGCCAGCAGCTTGTCCGCCAGCCGCACAGATACGCAGTATTTT
NA | NA | TRBJ1-5 | TRBV7-3 | 13 | CASRQETSQPQHF | TGTGCCAGCAGACAAGAGACAAGTCAGCCCCAGCATTTT
TRBD1 | NA | TRBJ1-5 | TRBV28 | 15 | CASSFRDRHNQPQHF | TGTGCCAGCAGTTTTCGGGACAGGCACAATCAGCCCCAGCATTTT
TRBD2 | NA | TRBJ2-3 | TRBV18 | 15 | CASSPSGGGSDTQYF | TGTGCCAGCTCACCAAGCGGGGGAGGCTCAGATACGCAGTATTTT